This T cell receptor beta chain stems from a study of T cells in Graves' hyperthyroidism and ophthalmopathy. The study excluded patients with uncontrolled infection, other autoimmune disease, pregnancy or lactation. From RNA transcripts, TCR beta CDR3 regions were amplified. RT-PCR in the first round (using the HTBI primer set) targeted the TCR CDR3. MiXCR, applied by TCRdb to the multiplex PCR reads, yields one record per CDR3 protein. The sample includes about 95,000 distinct CDR3 sequences, 35% to 45% of them seen just once. CDR3 size: 15 residues. Germline CDR1 reads SGHTA; CDR2 reads FQGNSA. V trimming: 5 bases; J trimming: 0 bases; junction bases outside the gene matches: 4.

Sequenced: peripheral blood or thyroid tissue (not recorded which). The clonotype comes from a woman in her 30s with Graves' hyperthyroidism. The rearrangement links TRBV7-2 to TRBJ2-5, with 9 bases that match TRBD1. Written as DNA, the CDR3 is TGTGCCAGCAGCCAAAACAGGGGGCACCAAGAGACCCAGTACTTC. Encoded protein: CASSQNRGHQETQYF.